What follows are 12 T cell receptor beta chains derived from one specimen sequenced in a study of T cell responses to AZD1222 COVID-19 vaccine. Sequenced by immunoSEQ multiplex PCR; TCRdb stores in-frame clones only, minus some. The sample records around 140,000 clones, 70% to 90% being singletons. Source: peripheral blood, taken on day 0 of AZD1222 vaccination. These receptors were obtained from an adult in good health.

The rearrangement links TRBV27 to TRBJ1-2; TRBD1 matches at 8 bases. This CDR3 is built from 12 residues. CDR1 and CDR2 from the germline V gene are MNHEY and SMNVEV (reference sequence). V dropped 7 bases and J dropped 6; count of bases not matched to a gene: 4. CDR3 protein: CASMTGDDGYTF. For the CDR3, the DNA is TGTGCCAGCATGACAGGGGATGATGGCTACACCTTC.

This clone appeared once. The chain carries TRBV23-1 and TRBJ1-5, with TRBD1 as a possible D gene (5 bases). TRBV23-1 is an open reading frame, and its role is uncertain. The CDR3 covers 13 residues. Trimming took 8 bases from V and 9 from J, leaving 17 bases between them. This CDR3 is CASGLRGSRPQHF. The CDR3 DNA is TGCGCCAGCGGTCTAAGGGGTTCGCGGCCCCAGCATTTT.

The chain recombines TRBV27 with TRBJ2-4, with D unresolved. The CDR3 contains 18 residues. Between the trimmed V and J ends, which lost 4 bases and 1 base, there was a span of 20 bases. Germline CDR1 and CDR2: MNHEY and SMNVEV (reference sequence). CDR3 DNA sequence: TGTGCCAGCAGTTCCCCCCCCCTTATCGGATCGGCCAAAAACATTCAGTACTTC. It is translated as CASSSPPLIGSAKNIQYF.

This rearrangement joins TRBV18 to TRBJ1-2; D unclear. Trimming cost V 3 bases and J 8 bases, with 16 bases left between them. This CDR3 comprises 14 residues. Germline V lookup: CDR1 KGHSH, CDR2 LQKENI. In DNA, the CDR3 is TGTGCCAGCTCACCCGTTTCAGTACCTATGGGCTACACCTTC. Translation: CASSPVSVPMGYTF.

This clone has a handful of counts. The chain combines TRBV28 with TRBJ1-5; D remains unclear. This CDR3 is 14 amino acids long. Germline CDR1 reads MDHEN; CDR2 reads SYDVKM. V was pared by 5 bases and J by 4 bases, with 12 bases between. DNA of the CDR3: TGTGCCAGCAGTCGACCGGGTCTTAATCAGCCCCAGCATTTT. Protein: CASSRPGLNQPQHF. The whole variable domain, filled in from reference TRBV28 and TRBJ1-5, reads DVKVTQSSRYLVKRTGEKVFLECVQDMDHENMFWYRQDPGLGLRLIYFSYDVKMKEKGDIPEGYSVSREKKERFSLILESASTNQTSMYLCASSRPGLNQPQHFGDGTRLSIL.

The CDR3 nucleotides are TGTGCCAGCAGTTACCCCCGCTACGAGCAGTACTTC. Its translation is CASSYPRYEQYF. J is TRBJ2-7 and V is TRBV6-2 or TRBV6-3; D not certain. V was pared by 2 bases and J by 3 bases, with 5 bases between. Germline values: CDR1 MNHEY, CDR2 SVGEGT. The CDR3 spans 12 residues.

The chain carries TRBV5-1 and TRBJ1-1, with 7 bases aligning to TRBD1. CDR3 size: 15 residues. The J segment lost 3 bases and the V segment lost 0 bases, leaving 5 bases of the junction unmatched. Germline-derived CDR1 and CDR2 are SGHRS and YFSETQ. CDR3 sequence: CASSLGGRGDTEAFF. In nucleotides, the CDR3 is TGCGCCAGCAGCTTGGGAGGCAGGGGGGACACTGAAGCTTTCTTT. Together with reference TRBV5-1 and TRBJ1-1, the CDR3 gives the full variable domain: KAGVTQTPRYLIKTRGQQVTLSCSPISGHRSVSWYQQTPGQGLQFLFEYFSETQRNKGNFPGRFSGRQFSNSRSEMNVSTLELGDSALYLCASSLGGRGDTEAFFGQGTRLTVV.

The J gene is TRBJ1-1, the V gene TRBV3-1 (or the pseudogene TRBV3-2); perhaps TRBD1 as D (6 bases). The CDR3 is 15 amino acids. The V gene lost 7 bases and the J gene lost 1 base, with 16 bases spanning the gap. Germline V CDR1 and CDR2: LGHDT, YNNKEL (reference sequence). The CDR3 sequence: CASIPGGGQNTEAFF. In DNA, the CDR3 is TGTGCCAGCATCCCCGGCGGGGGGCAGAACACTGAAGCTTTCTTT.

The genes are TRBV11-2 and TRBJ1-5; no clear D gene. This CDR3 has 15 residues. CDR1 is SGHAT, CDR2 FQNNGV, per germline. The V end was cut by 1 base, the J end by 6 bases, with 13 bases between. CDR3 sequence reads: CASSLGEGRGQPQHF. In DNA, the CDR3 is TGTGCCAGCAGCTTAGGGGAGGGCCGGGGTCAGCCCCAGCATTTT.

CDR3 residues: CASNGRVNNEQFF. Here the CDR3 DNA reads TGTGCCAGCAACGGTAGAGTAAACAATGAGCAGTTCTTC. V gene TRBV12-3 or TRBV12-4 combines with J gene TRBJ2-1; D not certain. The CDR3 covers 13 residues. V shed 7 bases and J shed 5 bases, with 12 bases lying between them.

This rearrangement joins TRBV5-6 to TRBJ2-2, with TRBD2 matching 8 bases. This CDR3 has 16 residues. The germline CDR1 and CDR2 sequences are SGHDT and YYEEEE. The V and J ends lost 3 bases and 6 bases, in that order; junction bases with no gene match: 10. For the CDR3, the DNA is TGTGCCAGCAGCTCCGGGACTAGGAGAACGGCCGGGGAGCTGTTTTTT. It codes for CASSSGTRRTAGELFF.

This sequence joins TRBV7-2 and TRBJ2-3; no definite D call. Germline V lookup: CDR1 SGHTA, CDR2 FQGNSA. The CDR3 loop spans 13 amino acids. V was cut by 0 bases and J by 5 bases, with 6 bases left in between. In nucleotides, the CDR3 is TGTGCCAGCAGCTTAGCACTGGGAGATACGCAGTATTTT. It encodes CASSLALGDTQYF. The complete variable domain, with remaining parts taken from reference TRBV7-2 and TRBJ2-3, reads GAGVSQSPSNKVTEKGKDVELRCDPISGHTALYWYRQSLGQGLEFLIYFQGNSAPDKSGLPSDRFSAERTGGSVSTLTIQRTQQEDSAVYLCASSLALGDTQYFGPGTRLTVL.